The rows below give T cell receptor beta chains drawn from one sample of a study of shared clonotypes between healthy human individuals. Sequencing used immunoSEQ multiplex PCR; TCRdb keeps in-frame clones, though not all of them. The table shows about 2.4 million clones, with approximately 93% occurring only once. The specimen was naive CD4+ T cells from PBMCs. These receptors all stem from a man younger than 35 in good health. Some clones in this sample may be carry-over from other donors' samples. CDR3s include the opening cysteine and the closing phenylalanine or tryptophan. D genes are given only for firm matches. Size values are once, few and many counts, or a class for expanded clones, and some rows have none.

j_call v_call clone_size d_call cdr3_aa cdr3_nt
TRBJ1-2 TRBV4-1 - - CASSQDGSNYGYTF TGCGCCAGCAGCCAAGACGGATCTAACTATGGCTACACCTTC
TRBJ1-1 TRBV11-2 - TRBD1 CASSSTGGNTEAFF TGTGCCAGCAGCTCGACAGGGGGAAACACTGAAGCTTTCTTT
TRBJ2-1 TRBV5-4 - TRBD2 CASSLALAGVAEQFF TGTGCCAGCAGCTTGGCGCTAGCGGGAGTTGCTGAGCAGTTCTTC
TRBJ1-2 TRBV14 - - CASSQDQGSIYGYTF TGTGCCAGCAGCCAAGATCAGGGCTCCATCTATGGCTACACCTTC
TRBJ2-1 TRBV19 once TRBD1 CASQTGTGGYNEQFF TGTGCCAGTCAAACCGGGACAGGGGGCTACAATGAGCAGTTCTTC
TRBJ2-7 TRBV6-5 - TRBD2 CASSLTSGTPYEQYF TGTGCCAGCAGTCTTACTAGCGGGACACCCTACGAGCAGTACTTC
TRBJ2-7 TRBV6-1 - - CASTLTGTLSYEQYF TGTGCCAGCACTCTGACGGGTACACTTTCCTACGAGCAGTACTTC
TRBJ1-2 TRBV6-5 - - CATSRMGGPATF TGTGCCACCTCACGGATGGGGGGTCCCGCCACCTTC
TRBJ1-2 TRBV7-8 - - CASSRVENYGYTF TGTGCCAGCAGCCGTGTTGAAAACTACGGCTACACCTTC
TRBJ2-1 TRBV6-1 - - CASERGRRAYNEQFF TGTGCCAGCGAGAGAGGGCGGAGGGCCTACAATGAGCAGTTCTTC
TRBJ1-2 TRBV14 - - CASSQELMGTNGYTF TGTGCCAGCAGCCAAGAGTTAATGGGCACCAATGGCTACACCTTC
TRBJ2-2 TRBV11-2 once TRBD1 CASSSLRDRASRGTGELFF TGTGCCAGCAGCTCCCTCCGGGACAGAGCATCGAGAGGCACCGGGGAGCTGTTTTTT
TRBJ2-5 TRBV30 - - CAWSTAYQETQYF TGTGCCTGGAGTACGGCCTACCAAGAGACCCAGTACTTC
TRBJ1-3 TRBV19 once - CASIKTYSGNTIYF TGTGCCAGTATTAAGACGTACTCTGGAAACACCATATATTTT
TRBJ2-7 TRBV7-2 - - CASSFQTPGEQYF TGTGCCAGCAGCTTCCAAACCCCAGGCGAGCAGTACTTC
TRBJ2-2 TRBV19 - TRBD2 CASSKGTGTSGNRELFF TGTGCCAGTAGTAAGGGGACCGGGACTAGCGGGAATCGGGAGCTGTTTTTT
TRBJ2-2 TRBV28 - - CASNHNTGELFF TGTGCCAGCAACCATAACACCGGGGAGCTGTTTTTT
TRBJ2-1 TRBV6-1 - - CASGAGRYEQFF TGTGCCAGCGGGGCGGGAAGGTATGAGCAGTTCTTC
TRBJ1-5 TRBV4-1 - - CASSQGGRGARNQPQHF TGCGCCAGCAGCCAAGGGGGTAGGGGGGCTCGCAATCAGCCCCAGCATTTT
TRBJ2-1 TRBV9 - - CASSVDAGLRNEQFF TGTGCCAGCAGCGTAGATGCAGGGTTGCGCAATGAGCAGTTCTTC
TRBJ2-1 TRBV11-3 - - CASSLGGSNQFF TGTGCCAGCAGCCTTGGAGGGAGCAACCAGTTCTTC
TRBJ2-3 TRBV9 - TRBD1 CASSGQGVGGTDTQYF TGTGCCAGCAGCGGACAGGGGGTAGGGGGCACAGATACGCAGTATTTT
TRBJ2-7 TRBV7-2 - TRBD2 CASSLGLATSYEQYF TGTGCCAGCAGCCTAGGACTAGCGACCTCCTACGAGCAGTACTTC
TRBJ2-3 TRBV5-5 - - CASRRPQGDTQYF TGTGCCAGCAGACGACCTCAGGGTGATACGCAGTATTTT
TRBJ2-3 TRBV19 once - CASSMFRGGTRDTDTQYF TGTGCCAGTAGTATGTTCCGAGGCGGGACGAGGGACACAGATACGCAGTATTTT
TRBJ2-2 TRBV5-1 - - CASSLAGPNTGELFF TGCGCCAGCAGCTTGGCCGGGCCGAACACCGGGGAGCTGTTTTTC
TRBJ1-2 TRBV28 - - CASSLIGGPYGYTF TGTGCCAGCAGTTTAATTGGAGGTCCCTATGGCTACACCTTC
TRBJ1-1 TRBV10-3 - - CAISESGTTGPLEAFF TGTGCCATCAGTGAGTCCGGTACAACGGGTCCCCTGGAAGCTTTCTTT
TRBJ2-1 TRBV5-1 once - CASSFGTGTYNEQFF TGCGCCAGCAGCTTTGGGACTGGAACCTACAATGAGCAGTTCTTC
TRBJ1-4 TRBV6-1 - TRBD1 CASSRTGQGGEKLFF TGTGCCAGCAGTCGGACGGGACAGGGCGGTGAAAAACTGTTTTTT
TRBJ1-2 TRBV2 many - CASSPGPRYGYTF TGTGCCAGCAGCCCGGGACCTCGCTATGGCTACACCTTC
TRBJ1-1 TRBV6-5 - - CASSPTAGGAFF TGTGCCAGCAGTCCCACGGCGGGGGGAGCTTTCTTT
TRBJ2-7 TRBV6-5 - TRBD2 CASSPSSSGPKQYF TGTGCCAGCAGTCCCTCGTCTAGCGGCCCTAAGCAGTACTTC
TRBJ1-1 TRBV7-9 - - CASSLSPAKNTEAFF TGTGCCAGCAGCTTATCGCCCGCAAAGAACACTGAAGCTTTCTTT
TRBJ2-1 TRBV7-3 - - CASSLALGVDEQFF TGTGCCAGCAGCTTAGCCCTTGGCGTAGATGAGCAGTTCTTC
TRBJ1-1 TRBV27 - - CASSLGRGAMNTEAFF TGTGCCAGCAGTTTGGGCCGTGGGGCAATGAACACTGAAGCTTTCTTT
TRBJ1-2 TRBV6-6 - - CASSYSVNSANYGYTF TGTGCCAGCAGTTACTCGGTTAACAGCGCTAACTATGGCTACACCTTC
TRBJ2-7 TRBV7-6 - TRBD2 CASSSIAGTLSEQYF TGTGCCAGCAGCTCTATAGCGGGGACCCTCTCCGAGCAGTACTTC
TRBJ2-5 TRBV2 - TRBD2 CASTDGTRSGETQYF TGTGCCAGCACCGATGGGACTAGGTCGGGAGAGACCCAGTACTTC
TRBJ1-3 TRBV4-3 - - CASSQERGNTIYF TGCGCCAGCAGCCAAGAAAGAGGAAACACCATATATTTT
TRBJ2-7 TRBV28 - TRBD2 CASSFRPTSPYEQYF TGTGCCAGCAGTTTTCGGCCGACTAGCCCCTACGAGCAGTACTTC
TRBJ2-5 TRBV28 - - CASSLGPNQETQYF TGTGCCAGCAGCTTGGGACCGAACCAAGAGACCCAGTACTTC
TRBJ2-7 TRBV5-1 - - CASSFSDTSYEQYF TGCGCCAGCAGCTTCTCTGACACCTCCTACGAGCAGTACTTC
TRBJ2-7 TRBV5-1 - - CASRRWGTYEQYF TGCGCCAGCAGAAGGTGGGGGACCTACGAGCAGTACTTC
TRBJ1-1 TRBV27 - TRBD1 CASSPPGQGGRAFF TGTGCCAGCAGTCCACCGGGACAGGGGGGGAGAGCTTTCTTT
TRBJ1-2 TRBV4-1 once - CASSPRTNYGYTF TGCGCCAGCAGCCCACGGACTAACTATGGCTACACCTTC
TRBJ2-2 TRBV6-4 - - CASGVQNTGELFF TGTGCCAGCGGGGTACAGAACACCGGGGAGCTGTTTTTT
TRBJ2-5 TRBV5-1 - - CASSLGLRGANQETQYF TGCGCCAGCAGCTTGGGATTACGAGGGGCGAACCAAGAGACCCAGTACTTC
TRBJ2-2 TRBV6-4 - TRBD1 CASSRQGTNTGELFF TGTGCCAGCAGCCGACAGGGTACGAACACCGGGGAGCTGTTTTTT
TRBJ2-1 TRBV10-1 - TRBD2 CASSERRGLARNEQFF TGCGCCAGCAGTGAGCGAAGAGGACTAGCCCGCAATGAGCAGTTCTTC
TRBJ2-6 TRBV7-6 - TRBD1 CASSSLQADRESGANVLTF TGTGCCAGCAGCTCCCTCCAGGCGGACAGGGAGAGTGGGGCCAACGTCCTGACTTTC
TRBJ1-5 TRBV6-1 few TRBD1 CASSPSDRSNQPQHF TGTGCCAGCAGCCCGTCGGACAGGAGCAATCAGCCCCAGCATTTT
TRBJ2-5 TRBV28 - TRBD2 CASSPGGLKTQYF TGTGCCAGCAGTCCGGGAGGGCTGAAGACCCAGTACTTC
TRBJ1-5 TRBV7-3 - - CASRRDVSNQPQHF TGTGCCAGCAGAAGGGACGTTAGCAATCAGCCCCAGCATTTT